The entry below gives a single T cell receptor (beta chain) sequence along with its context. This clonotype occurred a few times. The clone's antigen remains unknown. Sequence at one end of the junction differs from germline and may be a read error. The receptor library was made with multiplex PCR. The sequencer listed for this sample is Illumina HiSeq 2500. TCRbeta libraries were built by three rounds of nested PCR using primers (Table S4), following protocols modified from ARM-PCR. PCR products of 200-500 bp were gel-excised and purified with the QIAquick gel extraction kit before sequencing. As for the original processing: Trimmomatic was used to clean the reads, FLASH merged the cleaned reads into complete CDR3 sequences, and MiTCR assigned the sequences to V(D)J germline segments. Clonal diversity was computed as the inverse Simpson's index with VDJtools. Productive reads were defined as in-frame sequences without a premature stop codon. The public reads were reanalyzed by TCRdb: fastp trimming at Q25, MiXCR alignment, in-frame beta chains only. Entries that share a CDR3 protein sequence are merged under the most common genes and DNA. The V and J calls come from TCRdb's annotation, not from the publication. This sample comprises 85,000 to 130,000 distinct CDR3 sequences, 55% to 65% of them detected only once. Of the sample, less than 20% falls within the top ten clones.

The data are from a study of tumor and adjacent non-tumor tissue in lung cancer (dated by TCRdb to the late 2010s). The study in broad terms: Patients with adenocarcinoma (about twelve), squamous cell carcinoma (2) and small cell lung cancer (1) were included in the cohort. Ages among the roughly 15 patients ranged from roughly 31 to 85 years, there were roughly 10 men and 5 women, and disease was at TNM stage I to III. In total, sequencing yielded 125,075,908 productive TCRbeta reads, which works out to an average of around 4.2 million reads per sample. Using bulk TCRbeta repertoires from roughly 14 lung cancer patients, the study set lung tumor tissue side by side with matched distant non-tumor lung tissue. Under 35 paired specimens, one tumor and one normal lung sample per patient, were profiled by TCRbeta CDR3 sequencing. Results the study describes overall, beyond this receptor: TCR diversity (inverse Simpson) was significantly higher in tumor than in normal lung tissue (around 460 vs 160, P = 0.0075, Mann-Whitney U test). TCR diversity was significantly higher in younger patients, and higher tumor TCR diversity was associated with shorter overall and disease-free survival. The methods do not name the sequencing platform or mention unique molecular identifiers. A significantly larger cumulative share of the repertoire was made up by the top 100 clones in normal lung than in tumor tissue. Only about 15 patients were in the cohort, and the authors stated that larger samples and more detailed clinical data are needed. Because peripheral blood was not sequenced, blood TCRbeta repertoires in the lung cancer patients of the study were not examined.

RNA was isolated from bulk unsorted tissue, and RNA quality was assessed with a NanoDrop ND-1000 and an Agilent 2100. Normal lung samples were distant non-tumor tissue taken more than 3 cm from the tumor edge. All donors had newly diagnosed lung cancer, had not received prior chemotherapy, and were admitted for thoracic surgery in China between August and November 2014. The study excluded patients who had received radiotherapy or chemotherapy before or who had another cancer at the same time. Surgical tissue pieces of roughly 1-2 cm3 were preserved in RNAlater solution and were kept at -80 degrees C until use. The TCR was taken from a man younger than 45 with non-small cell lung cancer. The sequenced sample was distant non-tumor lung tissue.

This receptor carries the CDR3 CASSSEGLAGEDTQCF. The DNA sequence reads TGTGCCAGCAGCTCCGAGGGACTAGCGGGAGAAGATACGCAGTGTTTC. The sequence joins TRBV11-3 to TRBJ2-3; TRBD2 matches 14 bases in the middle. The CDR3, cysteine through phenylalanine, is 16 amino acids long. The DNA shown is the 48-base CDR3, in frame from base 1. The germline V gene sets CDR1 to SGHNT and CDR2 to YENEEA.